This TCR beta chain came from a study of vaccination and CD4 T cells after COVID-19. A remark on this clonotype: Its antigen is as yet unknown.

Once obtained from cultured CD4+ T cells, the DNA was sequenced using the Oncomine TCR Beta short-read assay. TCRdb passed the PCR reads through MiXCR, listing each CDR3 protein once. Of around 19,000 distinct CDR3 sequences listed, over 30% are singletons. The junction had 6 bases not matched to a gene; V was cut back by 6 bases and J by 7 bases. From germline, CDR1 is MNHNS and CDR2 SASEGT. The CDR3 loop spans 13 amino acids. Treatment given: approximately 9-day PBMC culture with coronavirus spike peptide pools or control peptides (ViraFEST assay). Wells that each held around 2 million PBMCs were cultured with 9.5 to 10 IU/ml IL-2 and approximately 9.5 ug/ml peptide pools.

This chain uses TRBV6-1 with TRBJ1-5, with 7 nucleotides matching TRBD1. Material: CD4+ T cells from blood, cultured in vitro. The clonotype was recovered from a human donor who had recovered from COVID-19. CDR3 sequence reads: CASRTGWDQPQHF. CDR3 in DNA: TGTGCCAGCAGGACAGGGTGGGACCAGCCCCAGCATTTT.